This TCR beta chain comes out of a study of CD8+ T cells in alopecia areata. Across the study: Tofacitinib was taken orally by treated patients, and the dose was 5 to 10 mg twice daily.

cDNA reverse transcribed from extracted RNA served as the sequencing template. Only in-frame clones appear in the TCRdb table, and some are missing; sequencing was by immunoSEQ multiplex PCR. The sample has some 180,000 clones; 40% to 65% are singletons. Study-wide points: For lesional scalp, especially alopecia totalis/universalis, clonality was higher than in normal scalp. A great number of expanded lesional clones endured in scalp and blood during tofacitinib.

Unmatched junction bases numbered 1, after V lost 3 bases and J lost 2 bases. The CDR3 covers 14 residues. Per germline, CDR1 SGHVS and CDR2 FQNEAQ. Concerning this clone itself: Its target is not known.

The treatment: oral pan-JAK inhibitor, 5-10 mg twice daily. This sample comprised CD8+ T cells sorted from blood, obtained at week 24, from a patient treated with tofacitinib. The origin of this receptor is a human donor with alopecia areata. V usage is TRBV7-8 and J usage is TRBJ2-5; TRBD1 matches 9 bases. The CDR3 nucleotides read TGTGCCAGCAGCTTTGGGACAGGGCAAGAGACCCAGTACTTC. Translating it yields CASSFGTGQETQYF.